The 18 T cell receptor beta chains below come from one sample, sequenced in a study of early T cells in non-severe SARS-CoV-2 infection. MiXCR was run by TCRdb on the 5' RACE reads, yielding one entry per CDR3 protein. The data show under 45,000 distinct CDR3 sequences, roughly a tenth seen once. Source material: whole blood. The origin of the receptors is an adult who was a healthcare worker with PCR-confirmed SARS-CoV-2 infection or an uninfected control (not recorded which).

This clonotype was seen a few times. The CDR3 nucleotides read TGTGCCGCATATGGCACGGATGAGGGGGTATTTTGGGGCTACACCTTC. Its translation is CAAYGTDEGVFWGYTF. The V and J genes are TRBV28 and TRBJ1-2; D perhaps matches TRBD1 (6 bases). The CDR3 spans 16 residues. CDR1 and CDR2 from the germline V gene are MDHEN and SYDVKM. V was trimmed by 11 bases and J by 8 bases, leaving 30 bases between them.

The V gene is TRBV5-1, the J gene TRBJ1-1, with D possibly matching TRBD1 (6 bases). V lost 4 bases to trimming and J lost 1 base, with 14 bases between them. CDR1 is SGHRS and CDR2 is YFSETQ in the germline V gene. This CDR3 contains 15 residues. The CDR3 sequence: CASSSSGVRNTEAFF. CDR3 coding DNA: TGCGCCAGCAGCAGTTCAGGGGTGAGGAACACTGAAGCTTTCTTT. The full variable domain, with the rest looked up from reference TRBV5-1 and TRBJ1-1, is KAGVTQTPRYLIKTRGQQVTLSCSPISGHRSVSWYQQTPGQGLQFLFEYFSETQRNKGNFPGRFSGRQFSNSRSEMNVSTLELGDSALYLCASSSSGVRNTEAFFGQGTRLTVV.

The chain combines TRBV13 with TRBJ1-1; TRBD1 might be the D (5 bases). The CDR3 contains 14 residues. Germline CDR1 reads PRHDT; CDR2 reads FYEKMQ (reference sequence). Trimming left V 5 bases short and J 0 bases short, with 10 bases between. CDR3: CASSPGQMNTEAFF. The CDR3 bases are TGTGCCAGCAGCCCAGGGCAGATGAACACTGAAGCTTTCTTT.

The chain couples TRBV11-3 to TRBJ2-5, with 12 positions matching TRBD2. V was pared by 2 bases and J by 5 bases, with 6 bases of the junction left unmatched. The germline gives CDR1 SGHNT, CDR2 YENEEA. CDR3 size: 16 residues. CDR3 sequence reads: CASSLSLAGGPETQYF. CDR3 coding DNA: TGTGCCAGCAGCTTATCCCTAGCGGGGGGGCCGGAGACCCAGTACTTC.

This rearrangement joins TRBV6-6 to TRBJ2-7, with D perhaps TRBD2 (6 bases). The CDR3 runs to 14 residues. Germline V gene lookup returns CDR1 MNHNY and CDR2 SVGAGI (reference sequence). Trimming took 2 bases from V and 6 from J, leaving 14 bases between them. In nucleotides, the CDR3 is TGTGCCAGCAGTTACGAGCTAGCGCTGGGCGAGCAGTACTTC. It yields the protein CASSYELALGEQYF.

This clonotype has a handful of counts. The chain joins TRBV12-3 or TRBV12-4 to TRBJ1-4; D remains ambiguous. The germline V and J ends were trimmed by 5 bases and 0 bases, with 10 bases remaining between them. The CDR3 spans 15 residues. CDR3 region: CASSGFEATNEKLFF. In DNA form, the CDR3 reads TGTGCCAGCAGTGGGTTCGAAGCAACTAATGAAAAACTGTTTTTT.

This clonotype was detected only a few times. J is TRBJ1-6 and V is TRBV3-1; D unclear. This CDR3 region has 13 residues. The ends were cut back, 0 bases at V and 17 bases at J, with 14 bases in the middle. Per the germline V gene, CDR1 is LGHDT and CDR2 is YNNKEL (reference sequence). CDR3 sequence: CASSQEGGRPFHF. CDR3 in DNA: TGTGCCAGCAGCCAAGAGGGTGGCAGGCCCTTCCACTTT.

This clonotype was observed a handful of times. V gene TRBV9 combines with J gene TRBJ2-1, with 8 bases matching TRBD1. Germline V gives CDR1 SGDLS, CDR2 YYNGEE. CDR3 length: 15 amino acids. V was clipped by 4 bases and J by 12 bases; unmatched bases: 15. The CDR3 region is CASSRTTGALRVQFF. The CDR3 DNA sequence: TGTGCCAGCAGCCGCACGACAGGGGCCCTCAGGGTGCAGTTCTTC.

The chain recombines TRBV30 with TRBJ2-5, with D perhaps assigned TRBD1 or TRBD2 (5 bases each). Germline V lookup: CDR1 GTSNPN, CDR2 SVGIG (reference sequence). This CDR3 comprises 13 residues. V was clipped by 2 bases and J by 5 bases, with 12 bases between them. The CDR3 sequence: CAWSQGDVETQYF. The CDR3 nucleotides read TGTGCCTGGAGTCAGGGAGACGTGGAGACCCAGTACTTC.

This clonotype has a count of ten or more. The V gene is TRBV24-1, the J gene TRBJ1-2; D gene uncertain. The CDR3 has 11 amino acids. The V and J ends lost 5 bases and 8 bases respectively, with 8 bases between them. Germline V lookup: CDR1 KGHDR, CDR2 SFDVKD. The CDR3 coding sequence is TGTGCCACCAGTGTATCAGGAGGCTACACCTTC. Translated: CATSVSGGYTF.

A few counts support this clonotype. The chain couples TRBV29-1 to TRBJ1-1; maybe TRBD1 (5 bases). There are 13 residues in the CDR3. Germline V gene sequence: CDR1 SQVTM, CDR2 ANQGSEA. V was trimmed by 4 bases and J by 4 bases, leaving 13 bases between them. CDR3 sequence: CSVVGDLGTEAFF. The DNA of the CDR3 is TGCAGCGTTGTAGGGGATTTGGGCACTGAAGCTTTCTTT.

The gene calls are TRBV7-3 and TRBJ2-2, with 9 bases aligning to TRBD2. Germline CDR1 reads SGHTA; CDR2 reads FQGTGA. CDR3 size: 14 residues. DNA for the CDR3: TGTGTCAGTCGTAGCGGGGGTATCACCGGGGAGCTGTTTTTT. Protein sequence: CVSRSGGITGELFF.

This clonotype occurred a few times. The gene calls are TRBV12-3 or TRBV12-4 and TRBJ1-6; 9 positions agree with TRBD1. Trimming took 4 bases from V and 3 from J; bases not matched to a gene: 7. The CDR3 loop spans 17 amino acids. The CDR3 DNA is TGTGCCAGCAGTTACGGGGGACAGGGCGGCTATAATTCACCCCTCCACTTT. Residues: CASSYGGQGGYNSPLHF.

This clonotype was detected a few times. The genes are TRBV3-1 and TRBJ1-1; D not resolved. V gave up 3 bases and J gave up 9 bases, with 14 bases separating them. Germline CDR1 reads LGHDT; CDR2 reads YNNKEL (reference sequence). The CDR3 extends over 13 amino acids. CDR3 loop: CASSHGSVSKAFF. The CDR3 DNA sequence: TGTGCCAGCAGCCACGGTTCGGTATCGAAAGCTTTCTTT.

The chain links TRBV9 to TRBJ2-2; D is possibly TRBD2 (6 bases). The CDR3 contains 16 residues. CDR1 SGDLS and CDR2 YYNGEE come from the germline V gene. The germline V and J ends were trimmed by 0 bases and 5 bases, with 14 bases remaining between them. CDR3 amino acids: CASSVDGRGITGELFF. CDR3 nucleotides: TGTGCCAGCAGCGTAGATGGTCGGGGGATTACCGGGGAGCTGTTTTTT.

This clonotype has only a few counts. V and J are TRBV11-2 and TRBJ1-2; no definite D call. The CDR3 has 13 residues. CDR1 is SGHAT and CDR2 is FQNNGV in the germline V gene. V dropped 5 bases and J dropped 7 bases, with 14 bases sitting between them. The CDR3 DNA reads TGTGCCAGCAGCCCAAATCAGCTGACTGGCTACACCTTC. Protein sequence: CASSPNQLTGYTF.

This clonotype was recorded at least ten times. This sequence joins TRBV5-1 and TRBJ2-2; D unresolved. The ends were cut back, 3 bases at V and 5 bases at J, with 17 bases in the middle. The CDR3 has 16 amino acids. CDR1 and CDR2 from the germline V gene are SGHRS and YFSETQ. CDR3 loop: CASSSNQIRETGELFF. As DNA, the CDR3 is TGCGCCAGCAGCTCGAACCAGATAAGGGAAACCGGGGAGCTGTTTTTT.

CDR3 in amino acids: CASSLIDGLANVLTF. CDR3 bases: TGTGCCAGCAGCTTAATAGACGGTTTAGCCAACGTCCTGACTTTC. The chain joins TRBV7-9 to TRBJ2-6; the D is unclear. Deletions cut 2 bases from V and 7 bases from J, with 12 bases between. The V gene's germline CDR1 is SEHNR and CDR2 FQNEAQ (reference sequence). This CDR3 has 15 residues.